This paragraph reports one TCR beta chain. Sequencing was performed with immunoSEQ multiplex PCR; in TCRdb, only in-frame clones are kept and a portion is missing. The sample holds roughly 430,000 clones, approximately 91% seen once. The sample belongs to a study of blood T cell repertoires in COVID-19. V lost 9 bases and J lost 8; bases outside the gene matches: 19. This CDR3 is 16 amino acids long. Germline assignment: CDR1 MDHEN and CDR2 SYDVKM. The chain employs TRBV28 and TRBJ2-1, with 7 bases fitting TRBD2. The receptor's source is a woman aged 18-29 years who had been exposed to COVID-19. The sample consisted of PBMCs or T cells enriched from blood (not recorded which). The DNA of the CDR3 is TGTGCCAGTAACCCCCTGGCGGGAGCCATCACCGATGAGCAGTTCTTC. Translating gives CASNPLAGAITDEQFF.